The clone carrying this TCR beta chain was seen only once. Its target is unknown. Germline values: CDR1 SGHTA, CDR2 FQGNSA. The germline V and J ends were trimmed by 0 bases and 5 bases, with 11 bases remaining between them. The CDR3 sequence is 16 residues long. These data belong to a study of T cell responses to AZD1222 COVID-19 vaccine. Regarding the study as a whole: Just five or six AZD1222 recipients were seropositive at baseline. Females outnumbered males among donors, who were mostly white British; clonal diversity was possibly underestimated. Researchers took repertoire samples only after the peak T cell response had come.

This table comes from immunoSEQ multiplex PCR, and its TCRdb copy is limited to in-frame clones, with some not included. In the table there are 100,000 to 150,000 clones, roughly 86% of which are singletons. The chain combines TRBV7-2 with TRBJ1-6, with D tentatively TRBD1 (6 bases). The sequencing here drew on peripheral blood, taken on day 0 of AZD1222 vaccination. This TCR was sampled from an adult in good health. The CDR3 nucleotides read TGTGCCAGCAGCTTAGCGTATAGGGGGAATAATTCACCCCTCCACTTT. It translates to CASSLAYRGNNSPLHF.